Listed below are T cell receptor beta chains from one sample, sequenced in a study of cytomegalovirus exposure and HLA in healthy donors. The data were produced by immunoSEQ multiplex PCR, yet TCRdb's version contains in-frame clones alone and is incomplete. The sample consists of some 130,000 clones, around four fifths of them appearing once. Sequencing was done on a sample of PBMCs. These receptors were taken from a human donor in good health. Both conserved end residues are part of each CDR3. A clone size is listed for some rows: how often the clone was seen (once, few, many), or a class if it is expanded.

j_call clone_size v_call cdr3_aa
TRBJ2-5 . TRBV5-6 CASSPRTSGGQETQYF
TRBJ2-5 . TRBV5-1 CASSLEGKRWETQYF
TRBJ1-5 few TRBV2 CASERDTGQPQHF
TRBJ1-2 . TRBV7-2 CASNDGDYGYTF
TRBJ2-1 . TRBV28 CASSSLLYRGKTNEQFF
TRBJ1-1 . TRBV5-1 CASSLPKGENTEAFF
TRBJ2-5 once TRBV5-1 CASSLRLAGGNQETQYF
TRBJ2-2 . TRBV5-1 CASSQGRDTGELFF
TRBJ2-1 . TRBV7-8 CASSLRAGPTTEQFF
TRBJ2-2 . TRBV25-1 CASSEGPGELFF
TRBJ2-1 . TRBV20-1 CSARLYNEQFF
TRBJ2-6 . TRBV5-5 CASSLYRGGAYSGANVLTF
TRBJ1-3 . TRBV4-2 CASSQVQGSGNTIYF
TRBJ2-5 . TRBV29-1 CSVGEETQYF
TRBJ2-7 . TRBV18 CASQGIPYEQYF
TRBJ1-6 . TRBV28 CASSSSPWFYNSPLHF
TRBJ2-1 . TRBV5-1 CASSLERSSYNEQFF